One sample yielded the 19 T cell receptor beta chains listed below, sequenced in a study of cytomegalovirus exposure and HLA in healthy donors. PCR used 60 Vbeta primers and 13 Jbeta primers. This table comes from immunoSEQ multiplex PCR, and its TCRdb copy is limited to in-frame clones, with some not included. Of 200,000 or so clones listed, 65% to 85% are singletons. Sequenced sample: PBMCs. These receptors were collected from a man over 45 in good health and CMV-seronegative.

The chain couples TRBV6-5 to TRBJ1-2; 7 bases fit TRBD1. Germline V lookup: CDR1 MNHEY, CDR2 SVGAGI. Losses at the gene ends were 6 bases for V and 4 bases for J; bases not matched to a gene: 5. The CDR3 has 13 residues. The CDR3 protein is CASSQDRTYGYTF. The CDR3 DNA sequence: TGTGCCAGCAGCCAGGACAGGACCTATGGCTACACCTTC.

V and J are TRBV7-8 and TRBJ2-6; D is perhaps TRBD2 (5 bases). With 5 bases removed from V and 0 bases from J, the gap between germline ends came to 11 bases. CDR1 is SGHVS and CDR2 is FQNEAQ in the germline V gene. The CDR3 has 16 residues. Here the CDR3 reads CASSPLAASGANVLTF. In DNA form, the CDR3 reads TGTGCCAGCAGCCCCCTAGCTGCCTCTGGGGCCAACGTCCTGACTTTC.

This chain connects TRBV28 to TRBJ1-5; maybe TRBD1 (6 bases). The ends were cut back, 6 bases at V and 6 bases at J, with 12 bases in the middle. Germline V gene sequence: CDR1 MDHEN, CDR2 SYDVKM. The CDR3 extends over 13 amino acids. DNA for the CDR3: TGTGCCAGCAGGGGAACAGGGTTTCAGCCCCAGCATTTT. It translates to CASRGTGFQPQHF.

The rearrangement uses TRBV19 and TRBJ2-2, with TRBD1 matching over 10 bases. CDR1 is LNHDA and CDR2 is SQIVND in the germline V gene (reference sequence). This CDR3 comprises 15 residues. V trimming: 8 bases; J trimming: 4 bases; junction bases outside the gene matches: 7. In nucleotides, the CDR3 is TGTGCCAGTCGGGACAGGGGAATTTCCACCGGGGAGCTGTTTTTT. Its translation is CASRDRGISTGELFF.

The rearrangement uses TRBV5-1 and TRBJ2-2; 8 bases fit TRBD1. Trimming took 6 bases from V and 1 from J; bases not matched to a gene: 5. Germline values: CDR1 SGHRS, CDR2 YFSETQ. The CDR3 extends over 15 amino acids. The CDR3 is CASTPGTGNTGELFF. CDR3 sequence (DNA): TGCGCCAGCACCCCGGGGACAGGGAACACCGGGGAGCTGTTTTTT.

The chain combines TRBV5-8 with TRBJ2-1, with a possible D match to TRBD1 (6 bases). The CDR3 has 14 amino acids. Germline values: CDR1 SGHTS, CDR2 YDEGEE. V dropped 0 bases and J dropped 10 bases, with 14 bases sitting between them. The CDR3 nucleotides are TGTGCCAGCAGCTTGGGAACCAGGGGTCAGGAGCAGTTCTTC. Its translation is CASSLGTRGQEQFF.

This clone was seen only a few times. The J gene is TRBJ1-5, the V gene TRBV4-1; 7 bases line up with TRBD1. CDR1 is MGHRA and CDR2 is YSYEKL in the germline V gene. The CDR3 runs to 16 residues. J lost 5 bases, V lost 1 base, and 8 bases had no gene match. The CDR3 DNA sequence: TGCGCCAGCAGCCAAGGTCCGGCGCAGGGGGATCAGCCCCAGCATTTT. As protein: CASSQGPAQGDQPQHF.

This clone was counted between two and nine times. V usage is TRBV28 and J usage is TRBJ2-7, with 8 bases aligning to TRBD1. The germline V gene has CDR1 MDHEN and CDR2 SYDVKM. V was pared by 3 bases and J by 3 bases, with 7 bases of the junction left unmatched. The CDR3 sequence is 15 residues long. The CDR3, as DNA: TGTGCCAGCAGTTTGGGTGGACAGGGTGTCTACGAGCAGTACTTC. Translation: CASSLGGQGVYEQYF.

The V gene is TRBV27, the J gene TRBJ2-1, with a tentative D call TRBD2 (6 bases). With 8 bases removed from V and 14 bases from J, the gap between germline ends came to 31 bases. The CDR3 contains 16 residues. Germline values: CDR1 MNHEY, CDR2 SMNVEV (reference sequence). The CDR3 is CASSNPGTSALSGKFF. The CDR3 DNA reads TGTGCCAGCTCCAACCCTGGGACTTCGGCTTTGTCGGGGAAGTTCTTC.

CDR3: CASSLVSSGSYNEQFF. Here the CDR3 DNA reads TGTGCCAGCAGCTTAGTATCTAGCGGGTCCTACAATGAGCAGTTCTTC. The V and J genes are TRBV7-2 and TRBJ2-1; 8 bases agree with TRBD2. The CDR3 runs 16 residues. Germline CDR1 reads SGHTA; CDR2 reads FQGNSA. V gave up 1 base and J gave up 1 base; unmatched junction bases: 3.

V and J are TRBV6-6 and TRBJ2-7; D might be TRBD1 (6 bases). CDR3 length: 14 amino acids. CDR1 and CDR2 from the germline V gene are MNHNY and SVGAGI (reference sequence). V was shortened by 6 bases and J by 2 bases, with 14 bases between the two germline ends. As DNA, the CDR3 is TGTGCCAGCAGGCATCAGGGGCTAGCCTACGAGCAGTACTTC. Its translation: CASRHQGLAYEQYF.

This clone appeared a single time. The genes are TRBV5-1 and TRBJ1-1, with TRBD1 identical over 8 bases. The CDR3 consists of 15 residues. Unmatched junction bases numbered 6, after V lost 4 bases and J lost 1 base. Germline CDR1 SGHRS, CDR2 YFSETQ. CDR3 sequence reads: CASSRQGSQNTEAFF. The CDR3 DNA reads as TGCGCCAGCAGCCGACAGGGGTCTCAGAACACTGAAGCTTTCTTT.

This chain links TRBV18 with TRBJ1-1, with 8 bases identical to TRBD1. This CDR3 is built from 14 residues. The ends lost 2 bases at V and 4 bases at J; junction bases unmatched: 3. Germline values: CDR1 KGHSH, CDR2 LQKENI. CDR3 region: CASSPETGVTEAFF. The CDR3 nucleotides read TGTGCCAGCTCACCAGAGACAGGGGTCACTGAAGCTTTCTTT.

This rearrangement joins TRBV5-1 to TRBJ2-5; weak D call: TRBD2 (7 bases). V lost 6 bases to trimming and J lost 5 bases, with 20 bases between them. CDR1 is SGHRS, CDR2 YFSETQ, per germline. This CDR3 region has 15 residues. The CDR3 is CASTPEGRGGETQYF. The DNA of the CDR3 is TGCGCCAGCACCCCCGAAGGGAGGGGGGGCGAGACCCAGTACTTC.

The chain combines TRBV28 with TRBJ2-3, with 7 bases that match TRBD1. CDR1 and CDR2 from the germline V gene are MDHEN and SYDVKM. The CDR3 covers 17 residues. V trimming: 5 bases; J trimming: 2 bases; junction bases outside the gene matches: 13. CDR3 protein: CASSPGGATTTTDTQYF. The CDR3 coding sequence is TGTGCCAGCAGTCCAGGGGGTGCAACTACTACCACAGATACGCAGTATTTT.

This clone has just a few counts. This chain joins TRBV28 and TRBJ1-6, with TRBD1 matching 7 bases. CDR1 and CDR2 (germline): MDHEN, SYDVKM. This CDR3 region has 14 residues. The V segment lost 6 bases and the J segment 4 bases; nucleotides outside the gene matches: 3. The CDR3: CASRGTDYNSPLHF. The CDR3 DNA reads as TGTGCCAGCAGAGGGACAGATTATAATTCACCCCTCCACTTT.

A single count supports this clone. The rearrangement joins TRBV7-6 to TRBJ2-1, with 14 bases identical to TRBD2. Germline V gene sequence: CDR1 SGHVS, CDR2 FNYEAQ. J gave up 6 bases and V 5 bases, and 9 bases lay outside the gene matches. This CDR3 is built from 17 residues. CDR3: CASSPRTSGRTGNEQFF. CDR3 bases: TGTGCCAGCAGCCCAAGGACTAGCGGGAGGACGGGCAATGAGCAGTTCTTC.

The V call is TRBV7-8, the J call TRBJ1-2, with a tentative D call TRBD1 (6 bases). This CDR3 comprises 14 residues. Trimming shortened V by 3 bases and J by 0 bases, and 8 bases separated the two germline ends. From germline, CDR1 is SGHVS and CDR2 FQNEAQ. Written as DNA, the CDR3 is TGTGCCAGCAGCTTGGACAGTTCTAACTATGGCTACACCTTC. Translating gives CASSLDSSNYGYTF.

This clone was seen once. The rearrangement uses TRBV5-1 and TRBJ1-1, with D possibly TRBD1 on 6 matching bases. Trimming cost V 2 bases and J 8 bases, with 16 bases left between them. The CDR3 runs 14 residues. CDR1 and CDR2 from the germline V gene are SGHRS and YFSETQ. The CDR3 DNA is TGCGCCAGCAGCTTCAAACAGGGCTCCCAAGAAGCTTTCTTT. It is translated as CASSFKQGSQEAFF.